This T cell receptor beta chain was recorded in a study of cytomegalovirus exposure and HLA in healthy donors. Study-level findings and limits: Investigators reported under 200 TCR beta chains as tied to cytomegalovirus.

Trimming took 3 bases from V and 2 from J; bases not matched to a gene: 6. Germline CDR1 reads GTSNPN; CDR2 reads SVGIG (reference sequence). The CDR3 has 15 amino acids. The PCR had 60 Vbeta and 13 Jbeta primers. Sequencing used immunoSEQ multiplex PCR; TCRdb keeps in-frame clones, though not all of them. The sample contains roughly 73,000 clones, approximately 80% of which appear only once. On this clone: Its antigen is not identified.

The rearrangement uses TRBV30 and TRBJ1-5, with 8 bases fitting TRBD1. Sequenced sample: PBMCs. The sequence derives from a man in his forties or fifties in good health and CMV-seronegative. The CDR3 nucleotides are TGTGCCTGGAGCATCAGGGGGCGCGGCAATCAGCCCCAGCATTTT. It is translated as CAWSIRGRGNQPQHF.